This T cell receptor beta chain is drawn from a study of identifying expanded T cells in peripheral blood. This clone was found a few times. What it recognizes is unknown. The CDR3 has 16 residues. Looked up from germline, CDR1 is SGHRS and CDR2 is YFSETQ. The trim removed 4 bases at V and 10 bases at J, leaving 9 bases unmatched. Study observations and caveats: Over two and four weeks, about 17 and 20 clones changed, versus approximately 1.1 between replicates. Clone count variance between two-week samples rose with total template count.

Sequencing was performed with immunoSEQ multiplex PCR; in TCRdb, only in-frame clones are kept and a portion is missing. The sample has tens of thousands of clones, over 80% seen once. No infections or other immune events were documented during collection. This sequence was found in a person aged 18 to 75 in good health. Sequencing input: blood. The J gene is TRBJ2-1, the V gene TRBV5-1, with TRBD2 identical over 15 bases. In nucleotides, the CDR3 is TGCGCCAGCAGCGGCCGGACTAGCGGGGGGGCCGGCGAGCAGTTCTTC. Residues: CASSGRTSGGAGEQFF.